This passage covers 5 T cell receptor beta chains from one sample sequenced in a study of OX40 agonist ivuxolimab in advanced cancers. The library came from the immunoSEQ multiplex PCR assay. TCRdb took over this immuneACCESS table, retaining in-frame rearrangements with V and J assigned. Such tables are incomplete; in checked studies, under half of the missing clones stem from an unresolved V gene, and the remainder is unexplained. The sample table records about 59,000 clones; over 80% of these occur just once. Jointly, the top ten make up around 0.38% of the sample. The source material was CD4+ or CD8+ T cells sorted from blood, sampled in a trial of the OX40 agonist ivuxolimab. The source of these receptors is an adult with an advanced solid tumor such as melanoma, head and neck, liver or kidney cancer.

The chain has TRBV6-5 and TRBJ2-7; a weak D match, TRBD2 (6 bases). Germline CDR1 is MNHEY and CDR2 is SVGAGI. There are 13 residues in the CDR3. The V end was cut by 5 bases, the J end by 2 bases, with 10 bases between. The CDR3 loop reads CASSRLGAYEQYF. In nucleotides, the CDR3 is TGTGCCAGCAGTCGACTAGGGGCCTACGAGCAGTACTTC.

The chain links TRBV14 to TRBJ1-2; D is possibly TRBD1 (5 bases). V lost 2 bases and J 5 bases, leaving 21 bases between the germline ends. CDR1 and CDR2 from the germline V gene are SGHDN and FVKESK. The CDR3 has 17 amino acids. The CDR3, as DNA: TGTGCCAGCAGCCAATTCCTCCGGGACTGGGGGTCATATGGCTACACCTTC. It translates to CASSQFLRDWGSYGYTF.

The V gene is TRBV7-9, the J gene TRBJ1-3, with 11 bases lining up with TRBD1. V lost 6 bases and J lost 0; bases outside the gene matches: 4. This CDR3 is 16 amino acids long. Germline CDR1 and CDR2: SEHNR and FQNEAQ (reference sequence). The CDR3 protein is CASSSDRGLSGNTIYF. The CDR3 DNA reads as TGTGCCAGCAGTTCGGACAGGGGGCTCTCTGGAAACACCATATATTTT.

The rearrangement links TRBV7-6 to TRBJ1-2; TRBD1 matches at 9 bases. V lost 1 base, J lost 3 bases, and 9 bases stayed unmatched. The germline gives CDR1 SGHVS, CDR2 FNYEAQ. The CDR3 loop spans 17 amino acids. DNA for the CDR3: TGTGCCAGCAGCTTAGGGGCCACAGGGGGCGGCGACTATGGCTACACCTTC. This gives the protein CASSLGATGGGDYGYTF.

This chain links TRBV5-1 with TRBJ2-1; maybe TRBD2 (5 bases). Germline loops: CDR1 SGHRS, CDR2 YFSETQ. The germline V and J ends were trimmed by 3 bases and 10 bases, with 14 bases remaining between them. The CDR3 spans 13 residues. The CDR3 is CASSWAPPGEQFF. CDR3 nucleotide sequence: TGCGCCAGCAGCTGGGCCCCTCCGGGGGAGCAGTTCTTC.